These T cell receptor beta chains were read from a single sample in a study of T cell changes during pregnancy in multiple sclerosis. Some clones are missing from TCRdb's copy, which holds only in-frame ones; the method was immunoSEQ multiplex PCR. The table records about 44,000 clones, more than 90% of them present only once. The starting material was CD4+ T cells from peripheral blood mononuclear cells, obtained in the first trimester of pregnancy. These receptors were obtained from a female donor with multiple sclerosis, enrolled in a pregnancy study. CDR3s include the opening cysteine and the closing phenylalanine or tryptophan. D genes are given only for firm matches. Size tells how often a clone was seen (once, few, many) or the class of an expanded clone, and some rows leave it out.

V	size	D	J	DNA	CDR3
TRBV28	-	-	TRBJ1-4	TGTGCCAGCAGTAGGGGGGGCGTTCAGGAAAAACTGTTTTTT	CASSRGGVQEKLFF
TRBV14	few	-	TRBJ2-1	TGTGCCAGCAGCCAAGAAAGGACTTTATACAATGAGCAGTTCTTC	CASSQERTLYNEQFF
TRBV30	-	-	TRBJ1-4	TGTGCCTGGAGTGGGGCAGGGAGGCTGTTTTTT	CAWSGAGRLFF
TRBV5-1	once	-	TRBJ1-2	TGCGCCAGCAGCCCGGGAGCTGGCTACACCTTC	CASSPGAGYTF
TRBV7-8	-	TRBD2	TRBJ2-1	TGTGCCAGCAGCTTTTTTAGCGGGATAAGGTACAATGAGCAGTTCTTC	CASSFFSGIRYNEQFF
TRBV6-1	-	TRBD2	TRBJ2-1	TGTGCCACTCTCCCGGGACTAAGGTTGAATGAGCAGTTCTTC	CATLPGLRLNEQFF
TRBV5-6	-	-	TRBJ2-2	TGTGCCAGCAGCCCTGTGACCGGGGAGCTGTTTTTT	CASSPVTGELFF
TRBV7-9	once	TRBD1	TRBJ2-3	TGTGCCAGCAGCTTAGGCGTTGGGACAGGGGGCACAGATACGCAGTATTTT	CASSLGVGTGGTDTQYF
TRBV15	-	TRBD2	TRBJ2-3	TGTGCCACCAGCAGAGAGAGGACCGGGGGGGGTCACGCGGATACGCAGTATTTT	CATSRERTGGGHADTQYF
TRBV7-9	-	TRBD2	TRBJ2-3	TGTGCCAGCAGCACCGGGACTAGCGGCAGCACAGATACGCAGTATTTT	CASSTGTSGSTDTQYF
TRBV5-1	-	-	TRBJ1-1	TGCGCCAGCAGCTTGGCCTGGGGGCGGGGGGCCGGCACTGAAGCTTTCTTT	CASSLAWGRGAGTEAFF
TRBV29-1	-	TRBD2	TRBJ2-5	TGCAGCGTTGAAGTTCCAGCGGGAGTGGCGGAGACCCAGTACTTC	CSVEVPAGVAETQYF
TRBV25-1	-	-	TRBJ2-1	TGTGCCAGCAGGTTCGAAACCCTAAAACCCAATGAGCAGTTCTTC	CASRFETLKPNEQFF
TRBV27	few	-	TRBJ1-5	TGTGCCAGCAGTCTCTCCCAGGGCCCTAATCAGCCCCAGCATTTT	CASSLSQGPNQPQHF
TRBV5-6	-	-	TRBJ1-3	TGTGCCAGCAGCTCTCCGGGTTTGGGCTCTGGAAACACCATATATTTT	CASSSPGLGSGNTIYF
TRBV28	once	-	TRBJ1-1	TGTGCCAGCAAAAGGCAGGGGACGGTGAACACTGAAGCTTTCTTT	CASKRQGTVNTEAFF
TRBV10-3	-	-	TRBJ2-6	TGTGCCATCAGTGACAGCTCTGGGGCCAACGTCCTGACTTTC	CAISDSSGANVLTF
TRBV27	-	TRBD1	TRBJ2-7	TGTGCCAGCAGAAGGGGACAGGGGTACGAGCAGTACTTC	CASRRGQGYEQYF
TRBV7-3	-	-	TRBJ2-3	TGTGCCAGCAGCCAAGGGTGGGGCGCAGATACGCAGTATTTT	CASSQGWGADTQYF
TRBV21-1	once	-	TRBJ1-1	TGTGCCAGCAGCTCGATGACAGAATCTGATCTGAACACTGAAGCTTTCTTT	CASSSMTESDLNTEAFF
TRBV2	-	-	TRBJ2-1	TGTGCCGGGGGGGTGGACAGCGTTTACAATGAGCAGTTCTTC	CAGGVDSVYNEQFF
TRBV7-3	-	-	TRBJ1-1	TGTGCCAGCAGCTTATCAGGGAACACTGAAGCTTTCTTT	CASSLSGNTEAFF
TRBV27	-	-	TRBJ1-5	TGTGCCAGCAGTTCGGGGTATAGCAATCAGCCCCAGCATTTT	CASSSGYSNQPQHF
TRBV9	-	-	TRBJ2-1	TGTGCCAGCAGCGTAGGTTTCCGGGAGCAGTTCTTC	CASSVGFREQFF
TRBV19	-	TRBD1	TRBJ2-7	TGTGCCAGTAGTTTCGGGGACAGGGCCTACGAGCAGTACTTC	CASSFGDRAYEQYF
TRBV4-2	-	TRBD2	TRBJ2-1	TGTGCCAGCAGCCAAGAACCGGAACTAGCGGGAGTGAATGAGCAGTTCTTC	CASSQEPELAGVNEQFF
TRBV11-2	-	-	TRBJ1-2	TGTGCCAGCGGGCAGGTGGGACTGGATGGCTACACCTTC	CASGQVGLDGYTF
TRBV6-5	once	-	TRBJ2-7	TGTGCCAGCAGTTACTCGAAGCAAGCGAGGAGGGAGCAGTACTTC	CASSYSKQARREQYF
TRBV27	-	-	TRBJ2-1	TGTGCCAGCAGTTTGGAGGAGGGAGCGGTTAGCTCCTACAATGAGCAGTTCTTC	CASSLEEGAVSSYNEQFF
TRBV13	few	-	TRBJ1-1	TGTGCCAGCAGCTTAGATGACTCTTACACTGAAGCTTTCTTT	CASSLDDSYTEAFF
TRBV27	-	TRBD2	TRBJ2-1	TGTGCCAGCAGTTTAAGGCTAGCGGGAGTCATGGGCAATGAGCAGTTCTTC	CASSLRLAGVMGNEQFF
TRBV30	-	TRBD1	TRBJ1-5	TGTGCCTGGAGGGGACAGGGGGCATATCAGCCCCAGCATTTT	CAWRGQGAYQPQHF
TRBV27	once	-	TRBJ2-1	TGTGCCAGCAGTTTGGTCGGAAGGACAGTCCGTCCGTTCTTC	CASSLVGRTVRPFF
TRBV27	once	-	TRBJ2-7	TGTGCCAGCAGTCTAGGTTACAGGAGATCCTACGAGCAGTACTTC	CASSLGYRRSYEQYF
TRBV19	once	-	TRBJ2-1	TGTGCCAGTACCTCACTCAATGAGCAGTTCTTC	CASTSLNEQFF
TRBV28	-	-	TRBJ1-1	TGTGCCAGCAGACCCCCCACAATGAACACTGAAGCTTTCTTT	CASRPPTMNTEAFF
TRBV28	-	TRBD1	TRBJ1-2	TGTGCCAGCAGAGCGGGACAGGACTATGGCTACACCTTC	CASRAGQDYGYTF
TRBV9	-	TRBD2	TRBJ2-1	TGTGCCAGCAGCGTAGCAGCGGGAGGACCCCTCGATGAGCAGTTCTTC	CASSVAAGGPLDEQFF
TRBV5-1	-	-	TRBJ2-1	TGCGCCAGCAGCTCGTTGGCGGGGTACAATGAGCAGTTCTTC	CASSSLAGYNEQFF